The 9 T cell receptor beta chains presented below share a single source sample, sequenced in a study of blood T cell repertoires in COVID-19. This table comes from immunoSEQ multiplex PCR, and its TCRdb copy is limited to in-frame clones, with some not included. In the table there are nearly 55,000 clones, just over 85% of which are singletons. Material for sequencing was peripheral blood. Source of these receptors: a man in his sixties or seventies with active COVID-19.

This clone occurred once. The chain joins TRBV14 to TRBJ2-5; 7 bases agree with TRBD2. The CDR3 spans 14 residues. Germline V gives CDR1 SGHDN, CDR2 FVKESK. Trimming at V came to 4 bases and at J to 7 bases, leaving 9 bases not matched to a gene. The CDR3 DNA reads TGTGCCAGCAGCCCCCCCGGGGAGGGAAGGACCCAGTACTTC. This gives the protein CASSPPGEGRTQYF.

This rearrangement joins TRBV5-6 to TRBJ2-3; TRBD2 agrees at 7 bases. CDR3 length: 14 amino acids. Trimming cost V 4 bases and J 5 bases; bases outside gene matches: 7. CDR1 is SGHDT, CDR2 YYEEEE, per germline. CDR3 residues: CASSLSGPGDTQYF. The CDR3 nucleotides are TGTGCCAGCAGCCTTAGCGGGCCGGGAGATACGCAGTATTTT.

This clone was counted between two and nine times. V and J are TRBV11-3 and TRBJ1-2, with D perhaps matching TRBD1 (5 bases). Between the trimmed V and J ends, which lost 4 bases and 4 bases, there was a span of 13 bases. The CDR3 runs to 14 residues. Germline V lookup: CDR1 SGHNT, CDR2 YENEEA. The chain's CDR3 is CASSSGRGSYGYTF. The CDR3 bases are TGTGCCAGCAGCTCGGGGCGGGGTAGCTATGGCTACACCTTC.

The rearrangement uses TRBV15 and TRBJ2-5; TRBD2 is a possible D gene (5 bases). The CDR3 is 14 amino acids. Trimming removed 5 bases from V and 2 bases from J, with 12 bases in between. The germline V gene has CDR1 LNHNV and CDR2 YYDKDF (reference sequence). CDR3 in DNA: TGTGCCACCAGCTTAGGCGGAGGTCAAGAGACCCAGTACTTC. It is translated as CATSLGGGQETQYF.

This clone was counted many times. This chain links TRBV5-1 with TRBJ2-7; no clear D. Germline V gene sequence: CDR1 SGHRS, CDR2 YFSETQ. The CDR3 loop spans 14 amino acids. Trimming took off 0 bases at V and 0 bases at J, with 7 bases between the two ends. CDR3 sequence reads: CASSLERSSYEQYF. The DNA for the CDR3 is TGCGCCAGCAGCTTGGAGAGGAGCTCCTACGAGCAGTACTTC.

Only one count was recorded for this clone. The chain carries TRBV7-9 and TRBJ1-3, with TRBD1 matching 7 bases. With V trimmed by 6 bases and J by 1 base, 12 bases remained unmatched. Per the germline V gene, CDR1 is SEHNR and CDR2 is FQNEAQ (reference sequence). The CDR3 is made up of 17 amino acids. In nucleotides, the CDR3 is TGTGCCAGCAGGGGAGGAACCGGGACAGCATCTGGAAACACCATATATTTT. Translated, it gives CASRGGTGTASGNTIYF.

The J gene is TRBJ1-1, the V gene TRBV7-6; 8 nucleotides align to TRBD1. CDR1 is SGHVS and CDR2 is FNYEAQ in the germline V gene. The CDR3 totals 15 residues. V shed 5 bases, J shed 5 bases, and the junction held 10 bases outside the gene matches. The chain's CDR3 is CASSLTSGGETEAFF. The CDR3 nucleotides are TGTGCCAGCAGCCTAACCTCAGGGGGCGAGACTGAAGCTTTCTTT.

The V and J genes are TRBV7-8 and TRBJ2-3; 7 bases fit TRBD2. This CDR3 has 16 residues. From germline, CDR1 is SGHVS and CDR2 FQNEAQ. V shed 6 bases and J 4 bases; nucleotides not matched to a gene: 13. CDR3 coding DNA: TGTGCCAGCAGTCCCCGGCGACTAGCAGGTCCAGATACGCAGTATTTT. Its protein product is CASSPRRLAGPDTQYF. Looking up the rest from reference TRBV7-8 and TRBJ2-3 gives the full variable domain: GAGVSQSPRYKVAKRGQDVALRCDPISGHVSLFWYQQALGQGPEFLTYFQNEAQLDKSGLPSDRFFAERPEGSVSTLKIQRTQQEDSAVYLCASSPRRLAGPDTQYFGPGTRLTVL.

This sequence joins TRBV3-1 (or the pseudogene TRBV3-2) and TRBJ1-2; TRBD1 might be the D (5 bases). The germline gives CDR1 LGHDT, CDR2 YNNKEL (reference sequence). Trimming pared 5 bases from V and 3 bases from J, leaving 16 bases between. The CDR3 loop spans 15 amino acids. The CDR3 nucleotides are TGTGCCAGCAGCACCTCTTTACAAGGGGACTATGGCTACACCTTC. This codes for CASSTSLQGDYGYTF.